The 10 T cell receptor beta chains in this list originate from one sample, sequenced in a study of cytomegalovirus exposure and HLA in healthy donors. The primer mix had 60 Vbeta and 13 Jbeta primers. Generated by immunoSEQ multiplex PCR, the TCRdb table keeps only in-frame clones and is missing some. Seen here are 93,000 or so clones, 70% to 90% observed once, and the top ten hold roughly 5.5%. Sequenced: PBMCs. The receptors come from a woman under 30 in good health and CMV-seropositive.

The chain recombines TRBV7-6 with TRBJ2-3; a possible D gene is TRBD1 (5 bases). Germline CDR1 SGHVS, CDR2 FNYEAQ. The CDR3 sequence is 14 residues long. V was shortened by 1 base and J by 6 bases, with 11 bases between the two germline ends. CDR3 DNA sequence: TGTGCCAGCAGCTTAGAGCCAGGGCGGGATACGCAGTATTTT. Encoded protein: CASSLEPGRDTQYF.

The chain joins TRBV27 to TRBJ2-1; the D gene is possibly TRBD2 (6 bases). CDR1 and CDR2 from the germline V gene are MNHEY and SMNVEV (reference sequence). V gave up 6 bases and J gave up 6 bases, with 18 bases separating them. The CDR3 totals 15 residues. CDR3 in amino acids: CASSMAAPEGNEQFF. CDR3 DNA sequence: TGTGCCAGCAGCATGGCGGCCCCGGAGGGCAATGAGCAGTTCTTC.

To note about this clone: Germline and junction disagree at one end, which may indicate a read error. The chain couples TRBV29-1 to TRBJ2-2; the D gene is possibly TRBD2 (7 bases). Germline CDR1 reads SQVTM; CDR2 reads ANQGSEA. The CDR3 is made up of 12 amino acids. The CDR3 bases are TGCAGCGTCGAAGGGGGGGGTTGGGAGCTGTTTTTT. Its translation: CSVEGGGWELFF.

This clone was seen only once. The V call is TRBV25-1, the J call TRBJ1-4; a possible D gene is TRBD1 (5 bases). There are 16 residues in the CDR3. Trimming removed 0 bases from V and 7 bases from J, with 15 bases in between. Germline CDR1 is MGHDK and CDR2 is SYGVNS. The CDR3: CASSEYVGGATEKLFF. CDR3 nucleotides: TGTGCCAGCAGTGAATATGTGGGGGGTGCGACTGAAAAACTGTTTTTT.

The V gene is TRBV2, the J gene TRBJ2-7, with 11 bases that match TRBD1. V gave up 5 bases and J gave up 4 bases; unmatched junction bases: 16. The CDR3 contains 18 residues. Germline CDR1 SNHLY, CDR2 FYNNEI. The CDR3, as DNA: TGTGCCAGCAGTAGGGGTTTCGTCTTGAGGGACAGGGGGTACGAGCAGTACTTC. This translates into CASSRGFVLRDRGYEQYF.

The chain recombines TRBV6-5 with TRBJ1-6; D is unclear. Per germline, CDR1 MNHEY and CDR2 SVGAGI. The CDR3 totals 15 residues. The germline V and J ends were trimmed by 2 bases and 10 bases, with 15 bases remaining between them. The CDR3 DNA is TGTGCCAGCAGTTACGTTAAAACGGGGTTCTCACCCCTCCACTTT. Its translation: CASSYVKTGFSPLHF.

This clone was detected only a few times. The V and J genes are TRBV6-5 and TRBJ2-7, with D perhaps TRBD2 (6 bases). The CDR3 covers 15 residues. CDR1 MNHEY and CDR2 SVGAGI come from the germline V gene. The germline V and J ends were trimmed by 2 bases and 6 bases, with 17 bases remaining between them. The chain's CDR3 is CASSYTGRGFGEQYF. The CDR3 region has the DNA TGTGCCAGCAGTTACACGGGACGGGGGTTCGGCGAGCAGTACTTC.

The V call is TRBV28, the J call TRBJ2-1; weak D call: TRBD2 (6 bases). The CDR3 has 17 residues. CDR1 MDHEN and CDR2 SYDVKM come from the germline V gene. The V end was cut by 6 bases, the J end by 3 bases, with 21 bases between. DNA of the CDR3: TGTGCCAGCAGACGATCTATGGGTAGCGGCTACTACAATGAGCAGTTCTTC. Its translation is CASRRSMGSGYYNEQFF.

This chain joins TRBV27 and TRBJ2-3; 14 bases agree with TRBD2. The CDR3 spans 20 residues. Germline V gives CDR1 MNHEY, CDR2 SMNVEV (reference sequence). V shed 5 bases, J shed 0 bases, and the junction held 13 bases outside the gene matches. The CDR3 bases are TGTGCCAGCAGTACCCACCGACCGGGACTAGCGGGAGTTAGCACAGATACGCAGTATTTT. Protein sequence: CASSTHRPGLAGVSTDTQYF.

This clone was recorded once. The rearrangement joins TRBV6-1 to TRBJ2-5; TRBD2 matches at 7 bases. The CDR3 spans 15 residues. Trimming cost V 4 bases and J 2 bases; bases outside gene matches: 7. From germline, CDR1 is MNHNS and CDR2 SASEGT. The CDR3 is CASSVDGGSQETQYF. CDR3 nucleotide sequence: TGTGCCAGCAGTGTGGACGGGGGGTCGCAAGAGACCCAGTACTTC.